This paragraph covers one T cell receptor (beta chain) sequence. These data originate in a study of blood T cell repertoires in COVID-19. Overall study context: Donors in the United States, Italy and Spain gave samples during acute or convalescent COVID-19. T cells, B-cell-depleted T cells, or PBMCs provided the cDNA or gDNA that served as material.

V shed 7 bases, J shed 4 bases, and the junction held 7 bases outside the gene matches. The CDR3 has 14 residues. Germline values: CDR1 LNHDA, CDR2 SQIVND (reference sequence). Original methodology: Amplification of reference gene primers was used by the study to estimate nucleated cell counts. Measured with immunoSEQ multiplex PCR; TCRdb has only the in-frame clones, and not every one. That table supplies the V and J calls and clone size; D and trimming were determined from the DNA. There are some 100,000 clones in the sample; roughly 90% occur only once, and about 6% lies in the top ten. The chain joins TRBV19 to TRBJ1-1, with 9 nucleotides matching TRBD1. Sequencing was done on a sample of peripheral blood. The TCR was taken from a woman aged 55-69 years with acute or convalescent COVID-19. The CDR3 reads CASTLTGGITEAFF. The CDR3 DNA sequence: TGTGCCAGTACCCTGACAGGGGGAATCACTGAAGCTTTCTTT.